The 8 T cell receptor beta chains below all came from one sample that was sequenced in a study of T-cell reconstitution after alpha-beta-depleted transplantation in children. As it was prepared, the TCRbeta library received unique molecular identifiers. TCRdb analysed the PCR reads with MiXCR anew, one entry per CDR3 protein. The data show 550,000 to 800,000 distinct CDR3 sequences, approximately 14% seen once. This specimen consisted of PBMCs, obtained before TCRalphabeta/CD19-depleted stem cell transplant. The receptors shown here come from a girl aged 2 to 10 with congenital amegakaryocytic thrombocytopenia, due to receive a stem cell transplant.

About this clonotype: One end of the junction varies from germline; a read error may be responsible. The chain couples TRBV20-1 to TRBJ2-1; TRBD2 aligns across 10 bases. CDR3 size: 14 residues. The germline gives CDR1 DFQATT, CDR2 SNEGSKA (reference sequence). The CDR3 protein is CNARVLAGATEQFF. For the CDR3, the DNA is TGCAATGCTAGAGTGCTAGCGGGAGCGACTGAGCAGTTCTTC.

This clonotype was detected many times. This sequence joins TRBV7-2 and TRBJ1-1; D might be TRBD1 (6 bases). This CDR3 is built from 12 residues. Between the trimmed V and J ends, which lost 6 bases and 12 bases, there was a span of 17 bases. Germline CDR1 SGHTA, CDR2 FQGNSA. CDR3: CASSSTGRGSFF. CDR3 in DNA: TGTGCCAGCAGTTCGACCGGGAGGGGGTCTTTCTTT.

The V gene is TRBV20-1, the J gene TRBJ2-7, with D unclear. V shed 1 base and J shed 3 bases, with 16 bases lying between them. Germline V gene lookup returns CDR1 DFQATT and CDR2 SNEGSKA (reference sequence). This CDR3 comprises 15 residues. In nucleotides, the CDR3 is TGCAGTGCTAGAGCGCGGCAGGTGGGCCGCTACGAGCAGTACTTC. This sequence encodes CSARARQVGRYEQYF.

This clonotype was seen only a few times. The chain couples TRBV7-2 to TRBJ2-1; D is perhaps TRBD2 (6 bases). V lost 3 bases, J lost 7 bases, and 13 bases lay in between. There are 14 residues in the CDR3. CDR1 and CDR2 (germline): SGHTA, FQGNSA. The CDR3 region has the DNA TGTGCCAGCAGCTTTCGACTAGTTGGGAATGAGCAGTTCTTC. It yields the protein CASSFRLVGNEQFF.

This clonotype has a count of ten or more. This may stem from a read error, because a much larger clone lies one nucleotide away. The chain uses TRBV5-5 and TRBJ2-1; no definite D call. Trimming removed 2 bases from V and 0 bases from J, with 3 bases in between. Germline V gene sequence: CDR1 SGHKS, CDR2 YYEKEE (reference sequence). This CDR3 contains 13 residues. Here the CDR3 DNA reads TGTGCCAGCAGCTTACACTCCTACAATGAGCAGTTCTTC. This translates into CASSLHSYNEQFF. The whole variable domain, remainder taken from reference TRBV5-5 and TRBJ2-1, is DAGVTQSPTHLIKTRGQQVTLRCSPISGHKSVSWYQQVLGQGPQFIFQYYEKEERGRGNFPDRFSARQFPNYSSELNVNALLLGDSALYLCASSLHSYNEQFFGPGTRLTVL.

This clonotype was detected only a few times. J is TRBJ1-5 and V is TRBV7-2; D is unresolved. This CDR3 region has 13 residues. The germline CDR1 and CDR2 sequences are SGHTA and FQGNSA. V lost 2 bases, J lost 2 bases, and 4 bases lay in between. CDR3 bases: TGTGCCAGCAGCTTATTCCGCAATCAGCCCCAGCATTTT. It encodes CASSLFRNQPQHF.

The chain joins TRBV7-8 to TRBJ2-2, with 9 bases lining up with TRBD1. The junction had 14 bases not matched to a gene; V was cut back by 5 bases and J by 4 bases. The CDR3 totals 18 residues. Germline-derived CDR1 and CDR2 are SGHVS and FQNEAQ. The CDR3, as DNA: TGTGCCAGCAGCCTCCCTTTACCCGGACAGGGGATCACCGGGGAGCTGTTTTTT. Translation gives CASSLPLPGQGITGELFF. The full variable domain, completed using reference TRBV7-8 and TRBJ2-2, is GAGVSQSPRYKVAKRGQDVALRCDPISGHVSLFWYQQALGQGPEFLTYFQNEAQLDKSGLPSDRFFAERPEGSVSTLKIQRTQQEDSAVYLCASSLPLPGQGITGELFFGEGSRLTVL.

CDR3 in amino acids: CASSPAGYPSGNTIYF. Here the CDR3 DNA reads TGTGCCAGCAGCCCAGCCGGTTACCCCTCTGGAAACACCATATATTTT. The V and J genes are TRBV7-6 and TRBJ1-3; D unresolved. Trimming stripped 5 bases from V and 0 bases from J, with 14 bases between. Per germline, CDR1 SGHVS and CDR2 FNYEAQ. The CDR3 is 16 residues long.